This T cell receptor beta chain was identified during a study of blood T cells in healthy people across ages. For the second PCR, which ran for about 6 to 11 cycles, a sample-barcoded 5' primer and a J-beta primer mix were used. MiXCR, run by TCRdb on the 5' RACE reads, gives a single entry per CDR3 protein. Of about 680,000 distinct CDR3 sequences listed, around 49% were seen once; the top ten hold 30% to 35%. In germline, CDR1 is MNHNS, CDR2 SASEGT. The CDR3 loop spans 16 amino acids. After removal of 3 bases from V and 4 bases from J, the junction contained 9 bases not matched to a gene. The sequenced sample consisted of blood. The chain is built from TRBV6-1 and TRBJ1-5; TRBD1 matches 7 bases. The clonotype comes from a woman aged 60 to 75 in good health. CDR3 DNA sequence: TGTGCCAGCAGTGATAAGTCGGGACAGAGAAATCAGCCCCAGCATTTT. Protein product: CASSDKSGQRNQPQHF.